This TCR beta chain came from a study of neurological immune-mediated disorders. Study-level findings and limits: One related-CDR3 cluster, found by phylogenetic grouping, held repertoires of 18 of 34 multiple sclerosis patients and is a possible signature.

TCRdb called the 5' RACE reads again in MiXCR, with one record for every CDR3 protein. The top ten clones hold 6% of a sample with some 95,000 distinct CDR3 sequences, 3.5% to 4% of them seen once. Unsorted libraries were prepared from 2 million PBMCs held at -80 C. This clonotype was seen ten or more times. Its antigen is undetermined. This CDR3 contains 13 residues. V was clipped by 0 bases and J by 4 bases, with 7 bases between them. The germline V gene encodes CDR1 SGHRS and CDR2 YFSETQ. The TCR was taken from a woman under 30 with multiple sclerosis. The V gene is TRBV5-1, the J gene TRBJ1-1, with no clear D. Sample: PBMCs. The CDR3 DNA sequence: TGCGCCAGCAGCTTGGGTTGGGGCACTGAAGCTTTCTTT. Translation: CASSLGWGTEAFF.